This entry lists 31 T cell receptor beta chains sequenced from one sample in a study of STAT5B mutations in CD4+ large granular lymphocyte leukemia. Generated by immunoSEQ multiplex PCR, the TCRdb table keeps only in-frame clones and is missing some. This table holds tens of thousands of clones, 60% to 80% found once. The sample was CD4+ T cells from blood buffy coats. Every receptor here comes from a human donor in good health.

The genes are TRBV28 and TRBJ1-1; D remains ambiguous. Trimming cost V 7 bases and J 1 base, with 19 bases left between them. This CDR3 has 16 amino acids. Germline-derived CDR1 and CDR2 are MDHEN and SYDVKM. The CDR3 here is CASKIVKTFTNTEAFF. CDR3 coding DNA: TGTGCCAGCAAAATTGTCAAGACATTTACGAACACTGAAGCTTTCTTT.

The chain links TRBV30 to TRBJ1-3, with TRBD1 matching 9 bases. The CDR3 has 17 amino acids. The germline gives CDR1 GTSNPN, CDR2 SVGIG (reference sequence). The V segment lost 2 bases and the J segment 0 bases; nucleotides outside the gene matches: 8. The CDR3 sequence: CAWSTTGGMTSGNTIYF. The DNA for the CDR3 is TGTGCCTGGAGTACTACAGGGGGCATGACCTCTGGAAACACCATATATTTT.

This clone was seen a handful of times. The CDR3 sequence is CASSLVEKLFF. CDR3 coding DNA: TGTGCCAGCAGCTTAGTAGAAAAACTGTTTTTT. The gene calls are TRBV7-9 and TRBJ1-4; D is ambiguous. The ends were cut back, 1 base at V and 8 bases at J, with 2 bases in the middle. Germline V gene lookup returns CDR1 SEHNR and CDR2 FQNEAQ (reference sequence). This CDR3 has 11 residues. Full variable domain (outside the CDR3, taken from reference TRBV7-9 and TRBJ1-4): DTGVSQNPRHKITKRGQNVTFRCDPISEHNRLYWYRQTLGQGPEFLTYFQNEAQLEKSRLLSDRFSAERPKGSFSTLEIQRTEQGDSAMYLCASSLVEKLFFGSGTQLSVL.

The chain combines TRBV5-1 with TRBJ2-2; D unresolved. V lost 0 bases to trimming and J lost 1 base, with 7 bases between them. Germline-derived CDR1 and CDR2 are SGHRS and YFSETQ. The CDR3 totals 15 residues. DNA of the CDR3: TGCGCCAGCAGCTTGGGAGGAGAGAACACCGGGGAGCTGTTTTTT. Translation gives CASSLGGENTGELFF.

This clone came up a few times. J is TRBJ2-2 and V is TRBV19; D remains unclear. Trimming shortened V by 2 bases and J by 4 bases, and 11 bases separated the two germline ends. Germline CDR1 LNHDA, CDR2 SQIVND (reference sequence). The CDR3 consists of 15 residues. CDR3 coding DNA: TGTGCCAGTAGTATACGTAGTCGTGGCACCGGGGAGCTGTTTTTT. Its protein is CASSIRSRGTGELFF.

The chain recombines TRBV7-2 with TRBJ2-7; 11 bases agree with TRBD2. CDR1 is SGHTA, CDR2 FQGNSA, per germline. The CDR3 loop spans 18 amino acids. V trimming: 5 bases; J trimming: 2 bases; junction bases outside the gene matches: 14. The CDR3 nucleotides read TGTGCCAGCAGCCGACAAACATTAGCGGGAGGGTCCCCCTACGAGCAGTACTTC. As protein: CASSRQTLAGGSPYEQYF.

The chain couples TRBV7-9 to TRBJ2-5; D unclear. The germline CDR1 and CDR2 sequences are SEHNR and FQNEAQ (reference sequence). V lost 2 bases to trimming and J lost 4 bases, with 2 bases between them. The CDR3 totals 11 residues. CDR3 DNA: TGTGCCAGCAGCTTAACAGAGACCCAGTACTTC. Translation: CASSLTETQYF.

Comments on this clone: The germline gene is not matched at one end of the junction; a read error may be the cause. This chain connects TRBV7-6 to TRBJ2-7; 7 bases line up with TRBD1. The germline V gene encodes CDR1 SGHVS and CDR2 FNYEAQ. This CDR3 is 14 amino acids long. The CDR3 protein is CASSLGTTGYEQYF. As DNA, the CDR3 is TGCGCCAGCAGCTTAGGGACGACAGGGTACGAGCAGTACTTC.

This clone has just a few counts. The chain recombines TRBV11-1 with TRBJ2-6; D perhaps matches TRBD1 (5 bases). Germline CDR1 is SGHAT and CDR2 is FQDESV (reference sequence). V shed 5 bases and J shed 0 bases, with 8 bases lying between them. The CDR3 runs 15 residues. In nucleotides, the CDR3 is TGTGCCAGCAGCCTGACAGTCTCTGGGGCCAACGTCCTGACTTTC. Translating it yields CASSLTVSGANVLTF.

The CDR3 loop reads CASSYRQGFGGTEAFF. The CDR3 nucleotides read TGTGCCAGCAGTTATAGACAGGGTTTCGGGGGCACTGAAGCTTTCTTT. This chain joins TRBV27 and TRBJ1-1; 7 nucleotides line up with TRBD1. Trimming at V came to 4 bases and at J to 4 bases, leaving 12 bases not matched to a gene. This CDR3 is 16 amino acids long. The germline CDR1 and CDR2 sequences are MNHEY and SMNVEV (reference sequence).

The genes are TRBV11-3 and TRBJ2-1, with D unresolved. The germline V and J ends were trimmed by 0 bases and 5 bases, with 11 bases remaining between them. The V gene's germline CDR1 is SGHNT and CDR2 YENEEA. The CDR3 has 15 residues. CDR3 loop: CASSLESGFNNEQFF. The CDR3 DNA reads TGTGCCAGCAGCTTAGAAAGTGGTTTCAACAATGAGCAGTTCTTC.

The chain is built from TRBV7-9 and TRBJ2-3, with 8 bases that match TRBD2. The trim removed 1 base at V and 4 bases at J, leaving 10 bases unmatched. The CDR3 contains 17 residues. Germline values: CDR1 SEHNR, CDR2 FQNEAQ (reference sequence). The CDR3 bases are TGTGCCAGCAGCTTAGATGGGACGGGAGGGCCCGCAGATACGCAGTATTTT. Protein product: CASSLDGTGGPADTQYF.

The chain combines TRBV5-1 with TRBJ2-1; 11 bases agree with TRBD2. The V gene end was trimmed by 0 bases and the J gene end by 1 base; junction bases not matched to a gene: 3. This CDR3 spans 17 amino acids. The germline V gene encodes CDR1 SGHRS and CDR2 YFSETQ. The CDR3 region is CASSLALAGGSYNEQFF. Written as DNA, the CDR3 is TGCGCCAGCAGCTTGGCGTTAGCGGGAGGGTCCTACAATGAGCAGTTCTTC.

This clone was counted a single time. The V and J genes are TRBV5-1 and TRBJ1-5; maybe TRBD1 (5 bases). The CDR3 has 17 residues. Germline lookup yields CDR1 SGHRS and CDR2 YFSETQ. V shed 0 bases and J shed 0 bases, with 13 bases lying between them. CDR3 bases: TGCGCCAGCAGCTTGGCCGGGGGACCCTATAGCAATCAGCCCCAGCATTTT. Encoded protein: CASSLAGGPYSNQPQHF.

CDR3 sequence: CASSLSGTQSGELFF. For the CDR3, the DNA is TGTGCCAGCAGTTTGTCCGGGACACAAAGCGGGGAGCTGTTTTTT. The chain couples TRBV2 to TRBJ2-2; TRBD1 might be the D (6 bases). V lost 5 bases, J lost 7 bases, and 17 bases lay in between. This CDR3 spans 15 amino acids. Germline V gene data show CDR1 as SNHLY and CDR2 as FYNNEI.

The gene calls are TRBV29-1 and TRBJ2-5; D is ambiguous. CDR1 and CDR2 from the germline V gene are SQVTM and ANQGSEA. The CDR3 spans 12 residues. Trimming stripped 4 bases from V and 2 bases from J, with 8 bases between. The CDR3 sequence is CSVVQPQETQYF. CDR3 DNA sequence: TGCAGCGTTGTCCAGCCACAAGAGACCCAGTACTTC.

CDR3 sequence (DNA): TGCAGCGTAGGGGACCGGTCCTACAATGAGCAGTTCTTC. Protein: CSVGDRSYNEQFF. The V and J genes are TRBV29-1 and TRBJ2-1; the D gene could be TRBD1 or TRBD2 (5 bases each). The germline V gene encodes CDR1 SQVTM and CDR2 ANQGSEA. This CDR3 has 13 residues. V lost 6 bases and J 1 base, leaving 10 bases between the germline ends.

The chain carries TRBV6-5 and TRBJ2-7; TRBD1 aligns across 9 bases. The CDR3 is made up of 13 amino acids. Trimming at V came to 2 bases and at J to 12 bases, leaving 8 bases not matched to a gene. The germline gives CDR1 MNHEY, CDR2 SVGAGI. CDR3 sequence reads: CASSYDRGSMRYV. In DNA form, the CDR3 reads TGTGCCAGCAGTTACGACAGGGGGTCGATGCGGTACGTC.

The chain recombines TRBV7-2 with TRBJ2-4; 10 bases line up with TRBD2. Germline CDR1 and CDR2: SGHTA and FQGNSA. J gave up 2 bases and V 3 bases, and 10 bases lay outside the gene matches. The length of the CDR3 is 18 residues. The CDR3 DNA is TGTGCCAGCAGCTTCGGGCTAGCGGGAGCGATAACCAAAAACATTCAGTACTTC. Its protein product is CASSFGLAGAITKNIQYF. Variable domain in full (rest from reference TRBV7-2 and TRBJ2-4): GAGVSQSPSNKVTEKGKDVELRCDPISGHTALYWYRQSLGQGLEFLIYFQGNSAPDKSGLPSDRFSAERTGGSVSTLTIQRTQQEDSAVYLCASSFGLAGAITKNIQYFGAGTRLSVL.

The J gene is TRBJ2-3, the V gene TRBV10-3; D possibly uses TRBD1 or TRBD2 (5 bases each). Between the trimmed V and J ends, which lost 4 bases and 0 bases, there was a span of 11 bases. CDR1 and CDR2 from the germline V gene are ENHRY and SYGVKD. The CDR3 consists of 15 residues. The DNA of the CDR3 is TGTGCCATCAGTGCAGAGAGGGGCAGCACAGATACGCAGTATTTT. The encoded protein is CAISAERGSTDTQYF.

V is TRBV9 and J is TRBJ2-3, with TRBD2 matching over 12 bases. Germline CDR1 is SGDLS and CDR2 is YYNGEE. The CDR3 runs 15 residues. Trimming cost V 0 bases and J 8 bases; bases outside gene matches: 4. Here the CDR3 reads CASSVAETSGGTQYF. For the CDR3, the DNA is TGTGCCAGCAGCGTAGCAGAGACTAGCGGGGGTACGCAGTATTTT.

V and J are TRBV4-3 and TRBJ2-2; D unresolved. Germline V gives CDR1 LGHNA, CDR2 YSLEER. CDR3 length equals 13 residues. The germline V and J ends were trimmed by 3 bases and 1 base, with 3 bases remaining between them. The DNA of the CDR3 is TGCGCCAGCAGCCACCTGAACACCGGGGAGCTGTTTTTT. It specifies CASSHLNTGELFF.

The chain joins TRBV6-1 to TRBJ2-7; TRBD1 agrees at 9 bases. The CDR3 loop spans 12 amino acids. V shed 7 bases and J 4 bases; nucleotides not matched to a gene: 2. Germline-derived CDR1 and CDR2 are MNHNS and SASEGT. CDR3 nucleotide sequence: TGTGCCAGCACACAGGGGGCGTACGAGCAGTACTTC. This translates into CASTQGAYEQYF.

This clone has a handful of counts. The chain carries TRBV9 and TRBJ1-3; TRBD1 matches at 10 bases. The CDR3 length is 16 residues. CDR1 SGDLS and CDR2 YYNGEE come from the germline V gene. With 0 bases clipped from V and 4 bases from J, the junction kept 4 bases outside the gene matches. The CDR3 DNA reads TGTGCCAGCAGCGTAGATGGGACAGGGGCCGGAAACACCATATATTTT. Translating gives CASSVDGTGAGNTIYF.

The chain combines TRBV2 with TRBJ2-3; 13 nucleotides match TRBD2. Losses at the gene ends were 6 bases for V and 4 bases for J; bases not matched to a gene: 7. This CDR3 is 16 amino acids long. Germline CDR1 reads SNHLY; CDR2 reads FYNNEI. Written as DNA, the CDR3 is TGTGCCAGCAGCGAGGGGACTAGCGGGAACCCAGATACGCAGTATTTT. Protein sequence: CASSEGTSGNPDTQYF.

The V gene is TRBV7-9, the J gene TRBJ2-5; 8 bases map to TRBD2. V lost 2 bases and J lost 5; bases outside the gene matches: 10. The germline CDR1 and CDR2 sequences are SEHNR and FQNEAQ (reference sequence). The CDR3 runs 16 residues. The CDR3 reads CASSLPGTRNYETQYF. CDR3 nucleotide sequence: TGTGCCAGCAGCTTACCCGGGACTAGGAATTACGAGACCCAGTACTTC.

The chain links TRBV6-5 to TRBJ1-2; a weak D match, TRBD1 (6 bases). This CDR3 contains 13 residues. Germline V gene lookup returns CDR1 MNHEY and CDR2 SVGAGI. With 7 bases removed from V and 6 bases from J, the gap between germline ends came to 15 bases. In DNA, the CDR3 is TGTGCCAGCACGGGACACCCGAGGAATGGCTACACCTTC. Translation: CASTGHPRNGYTF.

V and J are TRBV19 and TRBJ2-3; 11 bases match TRBD2. J lost 4 bases, V lost 9 bases, and 6 bases had no gene match. This CDR3 spans 14 amino acids. Looked up from germline, CDR1 is LNHDA and CDR2 is SQIVND (reference sequence). The CDR3 DNA follows: TGTGCCAGCACTAGCGGGAGTAGATCAGATACGCAGTATTTT. The encoded protein is CASTSGSRSDTQYF.

The V and J genes are TRBV28 and TRBJ2-7, with 7 bases matching TRBD2. The CDR3 has 16 residues. V was clipped by 6 bases and J by 7 bases; unmatched bases: 18. Germline V lookup: CDR1 MDHEN, CDR2 SYDVKM. This chain's CDR3 is CASSSGGGVPLGEQYV. For the CDR3, the DNA is TGTGCCAGCAGCAGCGGTGGGGGGGTACCACTGGGGGAGCAGTACGTC.

A remark on this clone: A junction boundary mismatches the germline segment, possibly from a read error. The chain is built from TRBV27 and TRBJ2-6; TRBD1 matches at 10 bases. The CDR3 is 15 amino acids. The germline V gene encodes CDR1 MNHEY and CDR2 SMNVEV (reference sequence). CDR3 region: CASSFLDRGAHVLTF. The CDR3 nucleotides read TGTGCCAGCAGTTTCCTGGACAGGGGGGCCCACGTCCTGACTTTC.

By proportion, this clone is medium-sized. The chain has TRBV11-3 and TRBJ2-4; D may match TRBD1 or TRBD2 (5 bases each). V gave up 1 base and J gave up 5 bases, with 9 bases separating them. The V gene's germline CDR1 is SGHNT and CDR2 YENEEA. The CDR3 loop spans 14 amino acids. CDR3 amino acids: CASSLGGAENIQYF. The CDR3 DNA reads as TGTGCCAGCAGCTTAGGAGGGGCTGAAAACATTCAGTACTTC. Complete variable domain (other parts from reference TRBV11-3 and TRBJ2-4): EAGVVQSPRYKIIEKKQPVAFWCNPISGHNTLYWYLQNLGQGPELLIRYENEEAVDDSQLPKDRFSAERLKGVDSTLKIQPAELGDSAVYLCASSLGGAENIQYFGAGTRLSVL.